This T cell receptor (beta chain) was identified in a study of Ad26.COV2.S vaccination and SARS-CoV-2 variants. Across the whole study: Doses of Ad26.COV2.S were injected into muscle once or twice, 56 days apart.

Libraries were prepared by immunoSEQ multiplex PCR; TCRdb keeps only in-frame clonotypes and omits some of them. The sample comprises about 350,000 clones, around 90% of which are singletons, and 6.4% rests with the top ten. The CDR3 totals 11 residues. Deletions cut 4 bases from V and 6 bases from J, with 8 bases between. Per germline, CDR1 SGHNT and CDR2 YYREEE (reference sequence). About this clone: The antigen is unknown.

Study observations and caveats: Analytic work on TCR breadth and depth might have understated the full extent of total T cell responses. Across vaccine and placebo recipients, the breadth of non-spike TCRs was similar. Participants in the vaccine arm had higher spike-specific TCR breadth; placebo recipients had lower.

Treatment in this sample: around 19 received Ad26.COV2.S at low or high dose, single or two shots; 5 received placebo; per-sample allocation not given. Day 63 following the first vaccine or placebo injection was when the samples were taken. The rearrangement joins TRBV5-4 to TRBJ2-7, with D hard to call. The sample in question was peripheral blood, obtained in a trial of Ad26.COV2.S vaccine versus placebo. This TCR was sampled from a person aged 18-65 years who received the Ad26.COV2.S COVID-19 vaccine or a placebo. The CDR3 DNA is TGTGCCAGCAGCACCGAGGCCGAGCAGTACTTC. It is translated as CASSTEAEQYF.